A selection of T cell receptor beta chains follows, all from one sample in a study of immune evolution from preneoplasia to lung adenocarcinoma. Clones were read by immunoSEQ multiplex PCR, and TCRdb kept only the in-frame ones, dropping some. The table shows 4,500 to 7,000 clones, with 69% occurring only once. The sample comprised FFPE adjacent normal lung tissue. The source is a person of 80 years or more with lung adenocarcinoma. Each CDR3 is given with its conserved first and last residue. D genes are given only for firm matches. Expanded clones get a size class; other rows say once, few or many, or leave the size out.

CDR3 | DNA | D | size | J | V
CASSQVGPGDGYTF | TGCGCCAGCAGCCAAGTTGGACCAGGGGATGGCTACACCTTC | - | - | TRBJ1-2 | TRBV4-1
CASSAATSLSTDTQYF | TGCGCCAGCAGCGCCGCCACTAGCCTGAGCACAGATACGCAGTATTTT | - | - | TRBJ2-3 | TRBV5-1
CASSIVASGSVSYEQFF | TGTGCCAGTAGTATAGTTGCTAGCGGGAGTGTCAGCTATGAGCAGTTCTTC | TRBD2 | - | TRBJ2-1 | TRBV19
CASSPEDFSYNEQFF | TGTGCCAGCTCACCAGAGGACTTCAGCTACAATGAGCAGTTCTTC | - | - | TRBJ2-1 | TRBV18
CAWSAQSPGTDTQYF | TGTGCCTGGAGTGCGCAATCACCAGGCACAGATACGCAGTATTTT | - | - | TRBJ2-3 | TRBV30
CASSLDRFQSYEQYF | TGTGCCAGCAGCTTGGACCGTTTTCAATCCTACGAGCAGTACTTC | - | - | TRBJ2-7 | TRBV5-5
CASSQETGTSGETQYF | TGCGCCAGCAGCCAAGAGACCGGGACTAGCGGAGAGACCCAGTACTTC | TRBD2 | - | TRBJ2-5 | TRBV4-3
CASSPPVHSNEQFF | TGTGCCAGCTCACCACCGGTGCACAGCAATGAGCAGTTCTTC | - | - | TRBJ2-1 | TRBV18
CASSRQGAGTDTQYF | TGTGCCAGCAGCCGACAGGGGGCAGGCACAGATACGCAGTATTTT | TRBD1 | - | TRBJ2-3 | TRBV13
CASSLIGVQGGSPLHF | TGTGCCAGCAGCTTAATAGGTGTCCAGGGCGGTTCACCCCTCCACTTT | - | - | TRBJ1-6 | TRBV7-2
CASSLTGVTGELFF | TGTGCCAGCAGTTTGACAGGGGTCACCGGGGAGCTGTTTTTT | TRBD1 | - | TRBJ2-2 | TRBV27
CASSSQETQYF | TGTGCCAGCAGTTCGCAAGAGACCCAGTACTTC | - | medium-sized | TRBJ2-5 | TRBV7-6
CASSSPGQGRNEQFF | TGTGCCAGCAGTTCGCCGGGACAGGGGCGGAATGAGCAGTTCTTC | TRBD1 | - | TRBJ2-1 | TRBV27
CAWSVTQETQYF | TGTGCCTGGAGTGTGACCCAAGAGACCCAGTACTTC | - | - | TRBJ2-5 | TRBV30
CASSHSSGTGYHEQFF | TGTGCCAGCAGCCATTCGTCCGGGACAGGGTACCATGAGCAGTTCTTC | TRBD1 | few | TRBJ2-1 | TRBV7-6
CASSPAGSGELFF | TGTGCCAGCAGCCCCGCCGGGTCGGGGGAGCTGTTTTTT | - | medium-sized | TRBJ2-2 | TRBV16
CAWSEKLAGGNTQYF | TGTGCCTGGAGTGAGAAACTAGCGGGAGGGAATACGCAGTATTTT | TRBD2 | - | TRBJ2-3 | TRBV30
CASSPVRGGGHTQYF | TGTGCCAGCAGTCCCGTGCGGGGGGGAGGACATACGCAGTATTTT | TRBD2 | - | TRBJ2-3 | TRBV6-5
CASSLGGTAYEQYF | TGTGCCAGCAGCTTAGGCGGGACAGCCTACGAGCAGTACTTC | - | - | TRBJ2-7 | TRBV11-2
CASSLTETGTYEQYF | TGTGCCAGCAGTTTGACCGAGACAGGAACCTACGAGCAGTACTTC | - | - | TRBJ2-7 | TRBV27
CASRRGVPYEQYF | TGTGCCAGCAGAAGGGGGGTTCCCTACGAGCAGTACTTC | - | - | TRBJ2-7 | TRBV6-5
CASSPNRQGAGNTIYF | TGTGCCAGCTCACCGAACCGACAGGGGGCTGGAAACACCATATATTTT | TRBD1 | - | TRBJ1-3 | TRBV18
CASSYFGNYGDEAFF | TGTGCCAGCAGTTATTTCGGAAATTACGGTGATGAAGCTTTCTTT | - | - | TRBJ1-1 | TRBV6-5
CASRPSSGQGDTEAFF | TGTGCCAGCAGACCCTCCAGCGGGCAGGGGGACACTGAAGCTTTCTTT | TRBD1 | - | TRBJ1-1 | TRBV28
CASSPSEGAQPQHF | TGTGCCAGCAGCCCGAGTGAGGGGGCGCAGCCCCAGCATTTT | TRBD1 | - | TRBJ1-5 | TRBV7-9
CASRGRNYGYTF | TGTGCCAGCAGGGGGCGGAACTATGGCTACACCTTC | - | - | TRBJ1-2 | TRBV25-1
CASSQIQGTNYGYTF | TGTGCCAGCAGCCAGATACAGGGGACAAACTATGGCTACACCTTC | TRBD1 | - | TRBJ1-2 | TRBV7-9
CASSEGGTEAFF | TGTGCCAGCAGTGAGGGTGGAACTGAAGCTTTCTTT | - | - | TRBJ1-1 | TRBV6-5
CASSLGGIQYF | TGTGCCAGCAGTTTAGGCGGCATTCAGTACTTC | - | - | TRBJ2-4 | TRBV28
CASSPPAGRGHEVINEQFF | TGTGCCAGCAGCCCCCCCGCGGGGAGGGGGCACGAGGTTATCAATGAGCAGTTCTTC | - | - | TRBJ2-1 | TRBV5-4
CASSFNTGTEAFF | TGTGCCAGCAGCTTTAATACAGGGACTGAAGCTTTCTTT | - | - | TRBJ1-1 | TRBV11-2
CASSGPLSKTQYF | TGTGCCAGTAGTGGCCCCCTAAGCAAGACCCAGTACTTC | - | - | TRBJ2-5 | TRBV19
CASSLVWVGVSYEQYF | TGTGCCAGCAGCTTAGTCTGGGTGGGGGTCTCCTACGAGCAGTACTTC | - | - | TRBJ2-7 | TRBV7-2
CASQPLQGARGYTF | TGTGCCAGCCAACCGCTACAGGGGGCTCGGGGCTACACCTTC | TRBD1 | - | TRBJ1-2 | TRBV27
CASSLGAGGEQYF | TGTGCCAGCAGCTTAGGGGCAGGGGGTGAGCAGTACTTC | TRBD1 | few | TRBJ2-7 | TRBV7-6
CARSTGDSGNTIYF | TGTGCCAGATCCACAGGGGACTCTGGAAACACCATATATTTT | TRBD1 | - | TRBJ1-3 | TRBV2
CAAQGGPETDTQYF | TGTGCCGCTCAGGGGGGGCCGGAGACAGATACGCAGTATTTT | - | - | TRBJ2-3 | TRBV6-1
CASSLYRTSVPSGSTDTQYF | TGTGCCAGCAGCTTATATAGGACTAGCGTCCCATCGGGGAGCACAGATACGCAGTATTTT | TRBD2 | - | TRBJ2-3 | TRBV7-8
CASSPWGGTGETQYF | TGTGCTAGCAGCCCCTGGGGCGGGACAGGGGAGACCCAGTACTTC | TRBD1 | - | TRBJ2-5 | TRBV7-7
CASSFTSGGYNEQFF | TGTGCCAGCAGTTTTACTAGCGGGGGGTACAATGAGCAGTTCTTC | TRBD2 | - | TRBJ2-1 | TRBV5-6
CASSPGLAGVSARILAQYF | TGTGCCAGCAGCCCAGGACTAGCGGGGGTTTCGGCCCGGATCTTGGCGCAGTATTTT | TRBD2 | - | TRBJ2-3 | TRBV7-9
CASSPPGQQNIQYF | TGTGCCAGCAGCCCCCCGGGACAGCAAAACATTCAGTACTTC | TRBD1 | medium-sized | TRBJ2-4 | TRBV7-9
CAIDQGVNTEAFF | TGTGCCATCGACCAGGGGGTTAACACTGAAGCTTTCTTT | TRBD1 | - | TRBJ1-1 | TRBV6-5
CASSEIRAGMFEKLFF | TGTGCCAGCAGTGAGATCAGGGCAGGGATGTTTGAAAAACTGTTTTTT | - | - | TRBJ1-4 | TRBV6-1
CASSFGFGGDTQYF | TGTGCCAGCAGCTTCGGTTTTGGGGGAGATACGCAGTATTTT | - | - | TRBJ2-3 | TRBV11-3
CSARDVETQYF | TGCAGTGCTAGAGATGTAGAGACCCAGTACTTC | - | few | TRBJ2-5 | TRBV20-1
CASRLSSYNEQFF | TGTGCCAGTCGGTTGAGCTCCTACAATGAGCAGTTCTTC | - | - | TRBJ2-1 | TRBV7-2
CASSQGLFMNTEAFF | TGCGCCAGCAGCCAAGGGCTCTTTATGAACACTGAAGCTTTCTTT | - | - | TRBJ1-1 | TRBV4-3
CSVLTGVSSPLHF | TGCAGCGTTCTCACAGGGGTTTCTTCACCCCTCCACTTT | TRBD1 | once | TRBJ1-6 | TRBV29-1
CASSPWENGELFF | TGTGCCAGCTCACCATGGGAGAACGGGGAGCTGTTTTTT | - | - | TRBJ2-2 | TRBV18
CASSEVEGSGNTIYF | TGTGCCAGCAGTGAAGTGGAGGGCTCTGGAAACACCATATATTTT | - | - | TRBJ1-3 | TRBV2
CSVRLAGAQETQYF | TGCAGCGTTAGACTAGCGGGGGCACAAGAGACCCAGTACTTC | TRBD2 | - | TRBJ2-5 | TRBV29-1
CASSTQQGGKNQPQHF | TGTGCCAGTAGTACTCAACAGGGAGGTAAGAATCAGCCCCAGCATTTT | - | - | TRBJ1-5 | TRBV19
CASSVLAATNTGELFF | TGTGCCAGCAGCGTATTAGCCGCTACGAACACCGGGGAGCTGTTTTTT | - | - | TRBJ2-2 | TRBV9